The source of this T cell receptor (beta chain) is a study of blood T cell repertoires in COVID-19. Study context: Researchers got acute and convalescent COVID-19 samples from the United States, Italy and Spain. The cDNA or gDNA used as material had been derived from T cells, B-cell-depleted T cells, or PBMCs.

Germline CDR1 is SGHRS and CDR2 is YFSETQ. This CDR3 region has 16 residues. After removal of 5 bases from V and 0 bases from J, the junction contained 10 bases not matched to a gene. Study processing details: Reference gene primer amplification yielded estimated nucleated cell counts. Using immunoSEQ multiplex PCR, the repertoire was profiled, and TCRdb retains in-frame clones only, with some absent. That table gives V, J and clone size, and the DNA gave D and trimming. The sample includes roughly 72,000 clones, 75% to 85% seen only once; the top ten take roughly 5.9%. The clonotype was recovered from an elderly woman with active or convalescent COVID-19. The chain is built from TRBV5-1 and TRBJ2-7; the match to TRBD2 covers 8 bases. Sequenced input: peripheral blood. CDR3: CASRVLPSGRSYEQYF. The CDR3 DNA follows: TGCGCCAGCAGGGTCCTTCCTAGCGGGCGCTCCTACGAGCAGTACTTC.